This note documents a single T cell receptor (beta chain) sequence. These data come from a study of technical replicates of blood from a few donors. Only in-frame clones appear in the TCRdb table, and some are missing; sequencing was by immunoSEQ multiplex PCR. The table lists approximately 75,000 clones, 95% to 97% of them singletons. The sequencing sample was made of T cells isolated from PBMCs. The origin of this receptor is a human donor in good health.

The CDR3 loop is CASSPELGSGNTIYF. The DNA for the CDR3 is TGTGCCAGCAGCCCCGAGCTCGGCTCTGGAAACACCATATATTTT. J is TRBJ1-3 and V is TRBV11-2, with unresolved D. Trimming pared 5 bases from V and 0 bases from J, leaving 11 bases between. The V gene's germline CDR1 is SGHAT and CDR2 FQNNGV. This CDR3 is built from 15 residues.